The rows below give T cell receptor beta chains drawn from one sample of a study of Tregs in tolerant kidney transplant recipients. Using immunoSEQ multiplex PCR, the repertoire was profiled, and TCRdb retains in-frame clones only, with some absent. The table shows around 86,000 clones, with roughly 90% occurring only once. The material sequenced was CD4+ T cells from blood (PBMCs), taken 24 months after the transplant. All receptors come from a human patient who received a combined kidney and bone marrow transplant. The graft donor may be the source of some T cells. Each CDR3 is given with its conserved first and last residue. The D gene is left open where the match is weak. The size field is filled for only some rows; it gives once, few, many or a size class.

v_call,d_call,j_call,clone_size,cdr3_nt,cdr3_aa
TRBV5-1,TRBD1,TRBJ2-7,once,TGCGCCAGCAGCTTGGTAGGGGGCAGGGAGCAGTACTTC,CASSLVGGREQYF
TRBV30,-,TRBJ2-5,-,TGTGCCTGGAGTGTACTACACCAAGAGACCCAGTACTTC,CAWSVLHQETQYF
TRBV5-1,-,TRBJ1-2,-,TGCGCCAGCAGCTCTGCCGGGGGAGGCTATGGCTACACCTTC,CASSSAGGGYGYTF
TRBV4-1,TRBD2,TRBJ2-3,-,TGCGCCAGCAGCCAAGTAATGGCGGGAGGTGGCACAGATACGCAGTATTTT,CASSQVMAGGGTDTQYF
TRBV7-3,-,TRBJ2-3,-,TGTGCCAGCAGTCGTAGCGGACCAGCTTTACACACAGATACGCAGTATTTT,CASSRSGPALHTDTQYF
TRBV6-5,TRBD2,TRBJ2-3,-,TGTGCCAGCAGTTACTCCCTAGCGGGAGGGCCGAATGCGCAGTATTTT,CASSYSLAGGPNAQYF
TRBV10-3,TRBD2,TRBJ2-5,-,TGTGCCACCGCCGGGACTAGCGGGAGTGAGACCCAGTACTTC,CATAGTSGSETQYF
TRBV5-4,TRBD2,TRBJ2-7,-,TGTGCCAGCAGCGCGGGAACTAGCGTCTCCTACGAGCAGTACTTC,CASSAGTSVSYEQYF
TRBV15,-,TRBJ1-1,-,TGTGCCACCAGCAGAGATGCAGGGGACGGGGCTTTCTTT,CATSRDAGDGAFF
TRBV4-3,-,TRBJ1-6,few,TGCGCCAGCAGCCAAGATCATTTAGAATCACCCCTCCACTTT,CASSQDHLESPLHF
TRBV18,TRBD1,TRBJ2-1,-,TGTGCCAGCTCACCATCGGGACAGAGCTCCTACAATGAGCAGTTCTTC,CASSPSGQSSYNEQFF
TRBV5-8,TRBD1,TRBJ2-7,-,TGTGCCAGCGGCCGACAGGGGTGGCCCTACGAGCAGTACTTC,CASGRQGWPYEQYF
TRBV18,TRBD1,TRBJ1-6,-,TGTGCCAGCTCATCCCTAGACAGGGATTCACCCCTCCACTTT,CASSSLDRDSPLHF
TRBV19,-,TRBJ2-3,once,TGTGCCAGCACCGAAGGGGGAACAGATACGCAGTATTTT,CASTEGGTDTQYF